The 21 T cell receptor beta chains below come from one sample, sequenced in a study of T-cell memory formation after mild COVID-19. TCRdb fed the 5' RACE reads into MiXCR, producing one record per CDR3 protein. The sample consists of 300,000 to 400,000 distinct CDR3 sequences, around 21% of them appearing once. The sequencing sample was made of PBMCs or a T cell subset sorted from them (not recorded which). The origin of the receptors is an adult woman who had mild COVID-19 (a few samples of this study predate the infection). Cell type and time point are not known.

This clonotype showed up just a few times. The CDR3 bases are TGCGCCAGCAGCTTGGCCCCGGGGGTGAACACTGAAGCTTTCTTT. Translation gives CASSLAPGVNTEAFF. The gene calls are TRBV5-1 and TRBJ1-1, with a tentative D call TRBD1 (5 bases). The CDR3 loop spans 15 amino acids. Germline V lookup: CDR1 SGHRS, CDR2 YFSETQ. V shed 0 bases and J shed 0 bases, with 9 bases lying between them.

This chain uses TRBV19 with TRBJ1-2, with D possibly being TRBD1 (5 bases). V dropped 6 bases and J dropped 4 bases, with 12 bases sitting between them. Germline CDR1 reads LNHDA; CDR2 reads SQIVND (reference sequence). The CDR3 runs 13 residues. The CDR3: CASRPAGGYGYTF. In DNA, the CDR3 is TGTGCCAGTAGGCCGGCCGGGGGCTATGGCTACACCTTC.

This clonotype showed up many times. The chain recombines TRBV7-6 with TRBJ2-1; D perhaps matches TRBD2 (6 bases). Trimming took off 1 base at V and 8 bases at J, with 12 bases between the two ends. This CDR3 comprises 14 residues. Per the germline V gene, CDR1 is SGHVS and CDR2 is FNYEAQ. CDR3 sequence reads: CASSLDAGFYEQFF. The CDR3 DNA follows: TGTGCCAGCAGCTTAGACGCGGGATTCTATGAGCAGTTCTTC.

V usage is TRBV7-3 and J usage is TRBJ2-5, with a weak D call TRBD2 (5 bases). V dropped 5 bases and J dropped 3 bases, with 16 bases sitting between them. This CDR3 comprises 15 residues. CDR1 is SGHTA and CDR2 is FQGTGA in the germline V gene. This CDR3 reads CASSNGRRGKETQYF. The CDR3 DNA follows: TGTGCCAGCAGCAATGGGAGACGAGGGAAAGAGACCCAGTACTTC. The variable domain in full, with the rest retrieved from reference TRBV7-3 and TRBJ2-5, is GAGVSQTPSNKVTEKGKYVELRCDPISGHTALYWYRQSLGQGPEFLIYFQGTGAADDSGLPNDRFFAVRPEGSVSTLKIQRTERGDSAVYLCASSNGRRGKETQYFGPGTRLLVL.

By share, this clonotype counts as medium-sized. This chain uses TRBV7-8 with TRBJ2-5; 7 positions match TRBD1. This CDR3 is 15 amino acids long. After removal of 4 bases from V and 3 bases from J, the junction contained 8 bases not matched to a gene. CDR1 is SGHVS, CDR2 FQNEAQ, per germline. DNA of the CDR3: TGTGCCAGCAGCTCCAGCAGGGGGTATGAAGAGACCCAGTACTTC. Its protein is CASSSSRGYEETQYF.

This clonotype was picked up a small number of times. The chain couples TRBV29-1 to TRBJ2-1; the D gene could be TRBD1 or TRBD2 (6 bases each). The CDR3 consists of 15 residues. Trimming removed 2 bases from V and 7 bases from J, with 18 bases in between. Germline V gene lookup returns CDR1 SQVTM and CDR2 ANQGSEA. The DNA of the CDR3 is TGCAGCGTTGAAAGACAGGAGGGTCTGGTTAATGAGCAGTTCTTC. It is translated as CSVERQEGLVNEQFF.

This chain links TRBV11-1 with TRBJ2-1, with 7 bases identical to TRBD1. Germline V gives CDR1 SGHAT, CDR2 FQDESV (reference sequence). The CDR3 consists of 15 residues. V dropped 6 bases and J dropped 8; count of bases not matched to a gene: 13. CDR3 loop: CASSRDRVFGYEQFF. In nucleotides, the CDR3 is TGTGCCAGCAGTCGTGACAGGGTTTTTGGCTATGAGCAGTTCTTC.

This clonotype was counted only a few times. V usage is TRBV7-8 and J usage is TRBJ1-5; 8 nucleotides match TRBD1. This CDR3 has 15 amino acids. V shed 5 bases, J shed 11 bases, and the junction held 14 bases outside the gene matches. The germline V gene has CDR1 SGHVS and CDR2 FQNEAQ. The CDR3 bases are TGTGCCAGCAGCCCGTCCCGGGACAGGACCAAGGCCCAGCATTTT. Amino acid sequence: CASSPSRDRTKAQHF.

This clonotype was recorded at least ten times. The V gene is TRBV9, the J gene TRBJ2-3; tentatively, D is TRBD2 (5 bases). The ends were cut back, 2 bases at V and 4 bases at J, with 8 bases in the middle. This CDR3 has 13 residues. Germline V gives CDR1 SGDLS, CDR2 YYNGEE. CDR3 DNA: TGTGCCAGCAGCGTCGGAGGCCCAGATACGCAGTATTTT. Its protein product is CASSVGGPDTQYF.

The rearrangement uses TRBV6-2 or TRBV6-3 and TRBJ1-5; D gene uncertain. Germline values: CDR1 MNHEY, CDR2 SVGEGT. V lost 0 bases and J 6 bases, leaving 3 bases between the germline ends. The length of the CDR3 is 12 residues. The CDR3 nucleotides are TGTGCCAGCAGTTACTCGATTCAGCCCCAGCATTTT. Its translation: CASSYSIQPQHF.

This chain uses TRBV18 with TRBJ2-5; D remains unclear. Germline CDR1 and CDR2: KGHSH and LQKENI. The CDR3 is 15 residues long. V lost 5 bases to trimming and J lost 2 bases, with 15 bases between them. The CDR3 region has the DNA TGTGCCAGCTCAGAATTATCGGTCCTTCAAGAGACCCAGTACTTC. Its protein product is CASSELSVLQETQYF.

The gene calls are TRBV12-3 or TRBV12-4 and TRBJ1-1; perhaps TRBD1 as D (6 bases). V dropped 1 base and J dropped 4 bases, with 16 bases sitting between them. The CDR3 loop spans 16 amino acids. CDR3 coding DNA: TGTGCCAGCAGTTTAGTGTCAGGGGAAAGTTTCACTGAAGCTTTCTTT. Translation gives CASSLVSGESFTEAFF.

The chain carries TRBV6-6 and TRBJ2-1; TRBD2 is a possible D gene (6 bases). The CDR3 contains 16 residues. The germline V and J ends were trimmed by 0 bases and 6 bases, with 15 bases remaining between them. Per germline, CDR1 MNHNY and CDR2 SVGAGI (reference sequence). The CDR3 DNA follows: TGTGCCAGCAGTTACTCGATTGGAGGGGTTGGCAATGAGCAGTTCTTC. Its protein product is CASSYSIGGVGNEQFF.

This rearrangement joins TRBV7-9 to TRBJ2-1; D possibly matches TRBD1 or TRBD2 (5 bases each). This CDR3 has 15 amino acids. Trimming shortened V by 1 base and J by 6 bases, and 13 bases separated the two germline ends. CDR1 is SEHNR, CDR2 FQNEAQ, per germline (reference sequence). CDR3 DNA sequence: TGTGCCAGCAGCTTAGGAGGTGCTGGGGGCAATGAGCAGTTCTTC. Its translation: CASSLGGAGGNEQFF.

The V and J genes are TRBV6-1 and TRBJ2-7; tentatively, D is TRBD1 (6 bases). Trimming shortened V by 7 bases and J by 4 bases, and 11 bases separated the two germline ends. Germline CDR1 reads MNHNS; CDR2 reads SASEGT. There are 12 residues in the CDR3. CDR3 residues: CASTRTDYEQYF. The CDR3 DNA reads TGTGCCAGCACCCGGACAGATTACGAGCAGTACTTC.

This chain links TRBV20-1 with TRBJ1-3; D uncertain. The CDR3 totals 14 residues. Germline V gene sequence: CDR1 DFQATT, CDR2 SNEGSKA (reference sequence). V was shortened by 0 bases and J by 0 bases, with 6 bases between the two germline ends. CDR3 residues: CSARDLSSGNTIYF. In nucleotides, the CDR3 is TGCAGTGCTAGAGATCTAAGCTCTGGAAACACCATATATTTT.

The chain uses TRBV5-1 and TRBJ1-2; no firm D call. This CDR3 has 13 amino acids. V was cut by 4 bases and J by 8 bases, with 15 bases left in between. Germline assignment: CDR1 SGHRS and CDR2 YFSETQ. The CDR3, as DNA: TGCGCCAGCAGCCCACCCTCGACACAAGGCTACACCTTC. Protein product: CASSPPSTQGYTF.

The rearrangement uses TRBV12-3 or TRBV12-4 and TRBJ2-7; D is undetermined. The CDR3 extends over 15 amino acids. V lost 5 bases and J lost 2, with 16 bases in between. CDR3 in amino acids: CASSPTDSWTYEQYF. In DNA form, the CDR3 reads TGTGCCAGCAGTCCAACAGACTCGTGGACCTACGAGCAGTACTTC.

The rearrangement joins TRBV6-5 to TRBJ2-1, with 7 bases lining up with TRBD2. There are 15 residues in the CDR3. Germline CDR1 and CDR2: MNHEY and SVGAGI. V lost 0 bases, J lost 6 bases, and 5 bases stayed unmatched. The DNA for the CDR3 is TGTGCCAGCAGTTACTCAGCGGGGTTCGCCAATGAGCAGTTCTTC. The encoded protein is CASSYSAGFANEQFF.

V gene TRBV2 combines with J gene TRBJ2-3; a possible D gene is TRBD2 (6 bases). Germline V gives CDR1 SNHLY, CDR2 FYNNEI. The length of the CDR3 is 14 residues. Trimming stripped 6 bases from V and 0 bases from J, with 10 bases between. The CDR3 is CASRDYPSTDTQYF. CDR3 nucleotides: TGTGCCAGCAGGGACTACCCAAGCACAGATACGCAGTATTTT.

This rearrangement joins TRBV5-1 to TRBJ2-7; TRBD2 matches at 8 bases. Germline CDR1 reads SGHRS; CDR2 reads YFSETQ. The CDR3 has 14 residues. V dropped 6 bases and J dropped 0; count of bases not matched to a gene: 5. The CDR3 region is CASNPAGASYEQYF. The CDR3 DNA sequence: TGCGCCAGCAATCCAGCGGGGGCCTCCTACGAGCAGTACTTC.